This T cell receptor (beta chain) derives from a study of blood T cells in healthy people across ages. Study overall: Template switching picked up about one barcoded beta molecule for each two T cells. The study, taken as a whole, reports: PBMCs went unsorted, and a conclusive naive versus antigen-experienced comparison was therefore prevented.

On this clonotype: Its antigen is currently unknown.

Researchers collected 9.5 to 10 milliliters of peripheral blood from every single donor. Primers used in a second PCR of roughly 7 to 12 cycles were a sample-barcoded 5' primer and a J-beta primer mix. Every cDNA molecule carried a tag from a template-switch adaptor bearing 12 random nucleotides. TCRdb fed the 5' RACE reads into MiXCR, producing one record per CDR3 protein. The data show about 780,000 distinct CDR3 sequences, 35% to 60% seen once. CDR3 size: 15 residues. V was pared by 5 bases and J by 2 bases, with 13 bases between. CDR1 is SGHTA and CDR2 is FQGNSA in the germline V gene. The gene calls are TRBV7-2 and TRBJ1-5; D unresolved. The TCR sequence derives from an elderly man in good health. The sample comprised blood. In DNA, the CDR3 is TGTGCCAGCAGCCAAGGCACTAGTGGCAATCAGCCCCAGCATTTT. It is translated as CASSQGTSGNQPQHF.